Shown below are 10 T cell receptor beta chains from a single sample sequenced in a study of OX40 agonist ivuxolimab in advanced cancers. Method: immunoSEQ multiplex PCR; TCRdb's copy keeps in-frame clones and lacks some. The table includes about 43,000 clones, more than 75% detected once. The sample consisted of CD4+ or CD8+ T cells sorted from blood, taken in a trial of the OX40 agonist ivuxolimab. These receptors were collected from an adult with an advanced solid tumor such as melanoma, head and neck, liver or kidney cancer.

The V gene is TRBV15, the J gene TRBJ1-2; TRBD1 agrees at 8 bases. Trimming took 5 bases from V and 4 from J; bases not matched to a gene: 6. Germline V CDR1 and CDR2: LNHNV, YYDKDF (reference sequence). There are 14 residues in the CDR3. CDR3: CATSPTGASYGYTF. CDR3 bases: TGTGCCACCAGCCCGACAGGGGCGAGCTATGGCTACACCTTC.

The rearrangement joins TRBV5-1 to TRBJ1-1; no reliable D call. With 4 bases removed from V and 1 base from J, the gap between germline ends came to 11 bases. The CDR3 totals 14 residues. Germline CDR1 and CDR2: SGHRS and YFSETQ. CDR3 bases: TGCGCCAGCAGCGCCCAGGCAGGGAACACTGAAGCTTTCTTT. This gives the protein CASSAQAGNTEAFF.

This chain connects TRBV4-3 to TRBJ2-7; D unclear. Per germline, CDR1 LGHNA and CDR2 YSLEER. The CDR3 sequence is 17 residues long. V was clipped by 0 bases and J by 0 bases, with 15 bases between them. CDR3 amino acids: CASSQDSSISSSYEQYF. DNA of the CDR3: TGCGCCAGCAGCCAAGATTCCAGTATCTCTAGCTCCTACGAGCAGTACTTC.

The chain carries TRBV14 and TRBJ2-7; possibly TRBD2 for D (6 bases). V was cut by 5 bases and J by 6 bases, with 14 bases left in between. This CDR3 spans 13 amino acids. Germline V lookup: CDR1 SGHDN, CDR2 FVKESK. CDR3 sequence: CASSGGIEVEQYF. The CDR3 bases are TGTGCCAGCAGCGGCGGGATTGAGGTCGAGCAGTACTTC.

The chain uses TRBV11-3 and TRBJ1-3; D gene unclear. Germline V gives CDR1 SGHNT, CDR2 YENEEA. V was cut by 3 bases and J by 0 bases, with 9 bases left in between. The CDR3 loop spans 15 amino acids. As DNA, the CDR3 is TGTGCCAGCAGCTTGCGGCCAGTCTCTGGAAACACCATATATTTT. As protein: CASSLRPVSGNTIYF.

The gene calls are TRBV13 and TRBJ2-7, with D perhaps being TRBD1 or TRBD2 (5 bases each). The CDR3 runs 15 residues. V lost 3 bases to trimming and J lost 5 bases, with 17 bases between them. CDR1 is PRHDT and CDR2 is FYEKMQ in the germline V gene (reference sequence). The CDR3 protein is CASSLGQRGSDEQYF. The CDR3 coding sequence is TGTGCCAGCAGCTTGGGGCAGAGGGGCTCGGACGAGCAGTACTTC.

The chain combines TRBV6-1 with TRBJ2-2, with 8 positions matching TRBD2. Germline V gives CDR1 MNHNS, CDR2 SASEGT. V trimming: 1 base; J trimming: 3 bases; junction bases outside the gene matches: 1. CDR3 length: 15 amino acids. The CDR3 sequence: CASSEELADTGELFF. The DNA of the CDR3 is TGTGCCAGCAGTGAAGAACTAGCGGACACCGGGGAGCTGTTTTTT.

The V gene is TRBV27, the J gene TRBJ2-4, with a weak D call TRBD2 (6 bases). Trimming left V 6 bases short and J 0 bases short, with 15 bases between. The CDR3 runs to 16 residues. Germline loops: CDR1 MNHEY, CDR2 SMNVEV (reference sequence). CDR3 sequence: CASSPTSGLAKNIQYF. The CDR3 nucleotides are TGTGCCAGCAGCCCTACTTCGGGACTAGCCAAAAACATTCAGTACTTC.

The chain links TRBV11-2 to TRBJ2-2, with 7 positions matching TRBD2. The trim removed 2 bases at V and 2 bases at J, leaving 11 bases unmatched. The CDR3 loop spans 18 amino acids. From germline, CDR1 is SGHAT and CDR2 FQNNGV. CDR3 amino acids: CASSLRFSASGNTGELFF. CDR3 DNA: TGTGCCAGCAGCTTAAGATTCTCGGCTAGCGGCAACACCGGGGAGCTGTTTTTT.

In this sample, this clone turned up once. The chain joins TRBV19 to TRBJ2-5; D tentatively reads TRBD1 or TRBD2 (5 bases each). Germline V gene lookup returns CDR1 LNHDA and CDR2 SQIVND (reference sequence). Trimming took 6 bases from V and 4 from J, leaving 18 bases between them. This CDR3 is built from 15 residues. The CDR3 DNA follows: TGTGCCAGTAGCGTCATCAGGGAGATCGGAGAGACCCAGTACTTC. Residues: CASSVIREIGETQYF.